These 23 T cell receptor beta chains were all obtained from the same sample, sequenced in a study of monozygotic twins with inflammatory bowel disease. TCRdb re-called the 5' RACE reads and shows each CDR3 protein once, DNA omitted. The specimen's table records fewer than 550,000 distinct CDR3 sequences. The sequencing input was blood. The receptors shown here come from a human donor with ulcerative colitis or Crohn's disease, or a healthy co-twin of an affected twin (not recorded which).

V gene TRBV29-1 combines with J gene TRBJ2-1; TCRdb's D gene call, TRBD1, goes unchecked for lack of DNA. This CDR3 contains 16 residues. Germline CDR1 is SQVTM and CDR2 is ANQGSEA. The CDR3 is CSVDRRRERAYNEQFF.

J is TRBJ2-1 and V is TRBV7-2; with no DNA, the TCRdb D assignment of TRBD1 cannot be verified. The CDR3 covers 14 residues. The V gene's germline CDR1 is SGHTA and CDR2 FQGNSA. The CDR3 sequence is CASSGPVNRNEQFF.

The chain uses TRBV6-5 and TRBJ1-2; TCRdb picks TRBD1, but there is no DNA to check that call. From germline, CDR1 is MNHEY and CDR2 SVGAGI. The CDR3 consists of 11 residues. The CDR3 region is CASSFGQRYTF.

The chain carries TRBV12-3 or TRBV12-4 and TRBJ2-7; as DNA is missing, the TRBD1 call by TCRdb cannot be tested. This CDR3 spans 13 amino acids. This CDR3 reads CASSLLQVYEQYF.

This chain links TRBV5-1 with TRBJ1-2; the D call of TRBD1 rests on TCRdb alone, since no DNA is present to check it. The CDR3 contains 15 residues. CDR1 is SGHRS, CDR2 YFSETQ, per germline. CDR3 loop: CASSLAQGRGYGYTF.

This chain's CDR3 is CASRRDTYAETQYF. The chain carries TRBV5-1 and TRBJ2-5; without DNA, the TCRdb call of TRBD1 cannot be checked. The CDR3 has 14 amino acids. Germline CDR1 reads SGHRS; CDR2 reads YFSETQ.

The chain couples TRBV20-1 to TRBJ2-7; with no DNA, the TCRdb D assignment of TRBD2 cannot be verified. Germline V CDR1 and CDR2: DFQATT, SNEGSKA (reference sequence). This CDR3 has 14 amino acids. CDR3 residues: CSASSRSISYEQYF.

The chain uses TRBV6-5 and TRBJ2-1; TCRdb designates TRBD2, a call that cannot be tested without DNA. The CDR3 is 18 residues long. Germline lookup yields CDR1 MNHEY and CDR2 SVGAGI. The CDR3 here is CASSYSGGTSGGANEQFF.

V gene TRBV12-3 or TRBV12-4 combines with J gene TRBJ1-4; the D call from TCRdb, TRBD1, cannot be confirmed without DNA. The CDR3 totals 16 residues. The CDR3 sequence: CASSFPTGASNEKLFF.

The gene calls are TRBV18 and TRBJ2-2; TCRdb's D gene call, TRBD1, goes unchecked for lack of DNA. The CDR3 is 17 amino acids. Germline CDR1 reads KGHSH; CDR2 reads LQKENI. CDR3 loop: CASSPPNRVTDTGELFF. Full variable domain (rest looked up from reference TRBV18 and TRBJ2-2): NAGVMQNPRHLVRRRGQEARLRCSPMKGHSHVYWYRQLPEEGLKFMVYLQKENIIDESGMPKERFSAEFPKEGPSILRIQQVVRGDSAAYFCASSPPNRVTDTGELFFGEGSRLTVL.

The rearrangement links TRBV7-9 to TRBJ2-5. This CDR3 contains 13 residues. CDR1 is SEHNR, CDR2 FQNEAQ, per germline (reference sequence). The CDR3 is CASSLPGQETQYF.

This sequence joins TRBV14 and TRBJ2-2; the TCRdb call, TRBD1, lacks DNA for checking. Germline values: CDR1 SGHDN, CDR2 FVKESK. There are 15 residues in the CDR3. The chain's CDR3 is CASSGTAGLTGELFF.

The chain employs TRBV5-1 and TRBJ2-7; with no DNA, the TCRdb D assignment of TRBD2 cannot be verified. From germline, CDR1 is SGHRS and CDR2 YFSETQ. CDR3 length: 17 amino acids. CDR3 sequence reads: CASSLAASGGGSYEQYF.

The chain has TRBV29-1 and TRBJ1-2; the TRBD1 assignment by TCRdb is unverifiable without DNA. This CDR3 region has 15 residues. Germline V lookup: CDR1 SQVTM, CDR2 ANQGSEA. This CDR3 reads CSVEERDRFPYGYTF.

V and J are TRBV11-2 and TRBJ2-2. Per germline, CDR1 SGHAT and CDR2 FQNNGV. The CDR3 is made up of 13 amino acids. The CDR3 loop reads CASSYTNTGELFF.

The gene calls are TRBV28 and TRBJ1-2. Germline loops: CDR1 MDHEN, CDR2 SYDVKM. The CDR3 is 13 residues long. CDR3 loop: CASIESDNYGYTF.

The V and J genes are TRBV5-1 and TRBJ2-2; as DNA is missing, the TRBD2 call by TCRdb cannot be tested. This CDR3 has 15 amino acids. Germline values: CDR1 SGHRS, CDR2 YFSETQ. This chain's CDR3 is CASSRDRRDTGELFF.

The gene calls are TRBV9 and TRBJ2-2; the TCRdb call, TRBD1, lacks DNA for checking. Germline lookup yields CDR1 SGDLS and CDR2 YYNGEE. The length of the CDR3 is 15 residues. CDR3 protein: CASSVAGQGSGELFF.

CDR3 region: CASSLLGQGKSETQYF. The rearrangement links TRBV7-9 to TRBJ2-5; TCRdb selects TRBD1, and the lack of DNA leaves this call unchecked. Germline CDR1 reads SEHNR; CDR2 reads FQNEAQ (reference sequence). This CDR3 is 16 amino acids long.

V and J are TRBV3-1 and TRBJ2-7. CDR3 length: 13 amino acids. Per the germline V gene, CDR1 is LGHDT and CDR2 is YNNKEL (reference sequence). CDR3: CASSQIPAYEQYF.

The V call is TRBV5-6, the J call TRBJ1-2; no DNA is available, so the TRBD1 call from TCRdb remains unchecked. Germline V lookup: CDR1 SGHDT, CDR2 YYEEEE. This CDR3 region has 13 residues. CDR3 sequence: CATTPWERDGYTF.

The rearrangement links TRBV5-1 to TRBJ2-1; TCRdb picks TRBD1, but there is no DNA to check that call. Germline CDR1 is SGHRS and CDR2 is YFSETQ. The CDR3 covers 15 residues. This chain's CDR3 is CASSSGGPSYNEQFF.

This chain joins TRBV18 and TRBJ2-3; TCRdb indicates TRBD2, and absent DNA this call remains unverified. Germline-derived CDR1 and CDR2 are KGHSH and LQKENI. The CDR3 loop spans 14 amino acids. Here the CDR3 reads CASSPNSATDTQYF.